This T cell receptor beta chain was recovered during a study of shared clonotypes between healthy human individuals. The V gene's germline CDR1 is SNHLY and CDR2 FYNNEI. The CDR3 is made up of 13 amino acids. Trimming took 5 bases from V and 4 from J; bases not matched to a gene: 2. Profiling relied on immunoSEQ multiplex PCR, and the TCRdb table lists in-frame clones only, not all of them. The top ten clones hold 0.32% of a sample with about 380,000 clones, roughly 96% of them seen once. Sequencing was done on a sample of memory CD8+ T cells sorted from blood. Documented subset: CD45RO+ cells pooled with CCR7-negative TemRA cells. The receptor was derived from a man aged 30 to 39 in good health. The V call is TRBV2, the J call TRBJ1-5; 7 bases map to TRBD1. The CDR3 DNA sequence: TGTGCCAGCAGTAAGACAGGGAATCAGCCCCAGCATTTT. Residues: CASSKTGNQPQHF. Together with reference TRBV2 and TRBJ1-5, the CDR3 gives the full variable domain: EPEVTQTPSHQVTQMGQEVILRCVPISNHLYFYWYRQILGQKVEFLVSFYNNEISEKSEIFDDQFSVERPDGSNFTLKIRSTKLEDSAMYFCASSKTGNQPQHFGDGTRLSIL.